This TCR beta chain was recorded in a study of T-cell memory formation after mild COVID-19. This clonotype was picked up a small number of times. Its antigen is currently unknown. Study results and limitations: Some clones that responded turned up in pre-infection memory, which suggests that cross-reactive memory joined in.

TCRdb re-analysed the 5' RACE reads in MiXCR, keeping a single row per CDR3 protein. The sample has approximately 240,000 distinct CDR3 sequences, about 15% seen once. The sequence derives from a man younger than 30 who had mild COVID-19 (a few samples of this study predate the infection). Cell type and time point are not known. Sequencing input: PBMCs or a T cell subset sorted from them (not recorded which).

The CDR3 DNA reads as TGTGCCACCTCGGGGAGGGAAGCGGGTTTACAAGAGACCCAGTACTTC. Its translation is CATSGREAGLQETQYF. The gene calls are TRBV24-1 and TRBJ2-5; the match to TRBD2 covers 7 bases. This CDR3 region has 16 residues. V shed 9 bases and J 2 bases; nucleotides not matched to a gene: 14. Germline CDR1 KGHDR, CDR2 SFDVKD.